This is a list of T cell receptor beta chains from one sample in a study of prognosis after radiotherapy for stage I lung cancer. TCRdb processed the multiplex PCR reads anew with MiXCR; each CDR3 protein has one entry. The sample consists of approximately 20,000 distinct CDR3 sequences, over 25% of them appearing once. Material: PBMCs, obtained before or after stereotactic body radiation therapy (not recorded which). The source of these receptors is a donor aged 50 or older with non-small cell lung cancer. CDR3s include the opening cysteine and the closing phenylalanine or tryptophan. Fields, in order: CDR3 DNA, CDR3 protein, clone size, D gene, CDR3 length, V gene, J gene. D genes are given only for firm matches. The size entry is marked missing in some rows and otherwise reads once, few, many or a size class.

TGTGCCTGGAGTCCTCTCCGGGACAGGGGGCAGAGCTATGGCTACACCTTC	CAWSPLRDRGQSYGYTF	-	TRBD1	17	TRBV30	TRBJ1-2
TGTGCCAGCGGTTCCCTGAGTGGGGCCAACGTCATGACTTTC	CASGSLSGANVMTF	-	-	14	TRBV6-2/TRBV6-3	TRBJ2-6
TGTGCCAGCAGCGGAGCGGGAACAAACTACAATGAGCAGTTCTTC	CASSGAGTNYNEQFF	many	TRBD2	15	TRBV9	TRBJ2-1
TGCAGTGCTAGGCGGACGGGGGATACTGAAGCTTTCTTT	CSARRTGDTEAFF	many	-	13	TRBV20-1	TRBJ1-1
TGTGCCATCAGTTCCAGGACTAGCGGGACCTTGTGGCAGTACTTC	CAISSRTSGTLWQYF	-	TRBD2	15	TRBV6-9	TRBJ2-7
TGTGCCAGCAGTGAATCGACAGCGATGGCGTCTATTGAAGCTTTCTTT	CASSESTAMASIEAFF	medium-sized	-	16	TRBV6-1	TRBJ1-1
TGTGCCAGCAAAGGGGACGGAGGGGGCGACCAGCCCCAGCATTTT	CASKGDGGGDQPQHF	-	TRBD1	15	TRBV2	TRBJ1-5
TGTGCCAGCTCACCTGTGAAAGAGACCCAGTACTTC	CASSPVKETQYF	many	-	12	TRBV18	TRBJ2-5
TGCAGTCCCGCTGGGGGCACAGATACGCAGTATTTT	CSPAGGTDTQYF	many	-	12	TRBV20-1	TRBJ2-3
TGTGCCAGCAGCATATTCCGGGACAGGGACAAGGTACCACAGTCGGATACGCAGTATTTT	CASSIFRDRDKVPQSDTQYF	many	-	20	TRBV3-2	TRBJ2-3
TGCAGTGCTAGACCGGGACAGGGTTTCACAGATACGCAGTATTTT	CSARPGQGFTDTQYF	many	TRBD1	15	TRBV20-1	TRBJ2-3
TGCGCCAGCCGCCAAGCTACAGGGAGAGCCAAAAACATTCAGTACTTC	CASRQATGRAKNIQYF	-	-	16	TRBV4-1	TRBJ2-4
TGTGCCAGCAGTTACGACAGCTCTGGGGCCAACGTCCTGACTTTC	CASSYDSSGANVLTF	many	-	15	TRBV6-2/TRBV6-3	TRBJ2-6
TGCGCCAGCAGCCCGCTAGAGGTAGGCACAGATACGAAGTATTTT	CASSPLEVGTDTKYF	-	-	15	TRBV5-1	TRBJ2-3
TGTGCCAGCAGTGTGGGCGAATCCTACGAGCAGTACTTC	CASSVGESYEQYF	medium-sized	-	13	TRBV2	TRBJ2-7
TGCAGTGCGGGAGGTACAGGGGAGCGATCACCCCTCCACTTT	CSAGGTGERSPLHF	-	TRBD1	14	TRBV20-1	TRBJ1-6
TGTGCCAGCAGCTCGGGACTAGCGGGAATCACAGATACGCAGTATTTT	CASSSGLAGITDTQYF	many	TRBD2	16	TRBV7-2	TRBJ2-3
TGTGCCAGTAGTAGGACGGGACTGAGGAACATTCAGTACTTC	CASSRTGLRNIQYF	many	-	14	TRBV19	TRBJ2-4
TGTGCCAGCAGCTCCAGCGGGAGGGGAGAGACCCAGTACTTC	CASSSSGRGETQYF	many	TRBD2	14	TRBV7-9	TRBJ2-5
TGTGCCAGCAGCTTAGATAGGGAGTGGTCCTACGAGCAGTACTTC	CASSLDREWSYEQYF	many	-	15	TRBV7-8	TRBJ2-7
TGCAGTGCAAGGACAGAGGGAGCGGTTGGCTACACCTTC	CSARTEGAVGYTF	many	-	13	TRBV20-1	TRBJ1-2
TGTGCCAGCAGTCAGGACAGAGGGCATGGGGACTACACCTTC	CASSQDRGHGDYTF	-	-	14	TRBV7-9	TRBJ1-2
TGTGCCAGCAGTTTACTTTCAACTAATGAAAAACTGTTTTTT	CASSLLSTNEKLFF	many	-	14	TRBV12-3/TRBV12-4	TRBJ1-4
TGTGCCAGCAGCAAGGGGACAGGGTCGAATGAGCAGTTCTTC	CASSKGTGSNEQFF	many	TRBD1	14	TRBV7-2	TRBJ2-1
TGTGCCAGCATCCAAGTCTACGAGCAGTACTTC	CASIQVYEQYF	-	-	11	TRBV3-1	TRBJ2-7
TGTGCCAGCAGTGACCCCAGACTAGCGGGAGAGCACTACAATGAGCAGTTCTTC	CASSDPRLAGEHYNEQFF	many	TRBD2	18	TRBV2	TRBJ2-1
TGTGCCAGCACATGGCTAGCGTCTTTGAATGAGCAGTTCTTC	CASTWLASLNEQFF	medium-sized	-	14	TRBV13	TRBJ2-1
TGTGCCAGCAGCTTAGTCGCGGACCTCGATAATGAGCAGTTCTTC	CASSLVADLDNEQFF	many	-	15	TRBV7-8	TRBJ2-1
TGTGCCAGCAGTTACGGGCCTTTTGATGGTGAGCAGTACTTC	CASSYGPFDGEQYF	many	-	14	TRBV6-2/TRBV6-3	TRBJ2-7
TGTGCCAGCAGCTTAGCGCGGGCGGGACAGAGCTCCTACAATGAGCAGTTCTTC	CASSLARAGQSSYNEQFF	many	-	18	TRBV7-8	TRBJ2-1
TGTGCCAGCAGCTTAGCAGGGGGTGGCTACACCTTC	CASSLAGGGYTF	many	-	12	TRBV7-8	TRBJ1-2
TGTGCCAGCAGTTTAGGGAGTCAGCCCTACGAGCAGTACTTC	CASSLGSQPYEQYF	many	-	14	TRBV28	TRBJ2-7
TGTGCCAGCGGAGGGCCCTATGAGCAGTTCTTC	CASGGPYEQFF	many	-	11	TRBV28	TRBJ2-1
TGTGCCAGCAGCTTTGCGGGAGGGCCCTCCAATGAGCAGTTCTTC	CASSFAGGPSNEQFF	many	TRBD2	15	TRBV7-8	TRBJ2-1
TGTGCCATCATCCAGGGGACAGCTCGGGATGAGCAGTTCTTC	CAIIQGTARDEQFF	-	TRBD1	14	TRBV3-1	TRBJ2-1
TGTGCCAGCAGTGAAGCCTACTATGGCTACACCTTC	CASSEAYYGYTF	many	-	12	TRBV2	TRBJ1-2
TGTGCCAGCAGTAGAAACACAGGGGCGGGGGGCTACACCTTC	CASSRNTGAGGYTF	many	TRBD1	14	TRBV6-1	TRBJ1-2
TGCAGCGTTCATATTCTGGATGAGCAGTTCTTC	CSVHILDEQFF	many	-	11	TRBV29-1	TRBJ2-1
TGTGCCAGCAGACCCCTGCTCGGGGACCGCTCTAAATACAATGAGCAGTTCTTC	CASRPLLGDRSKYNEQFF	many	-	18	TRBV3-1	TRBJ2-1
TGTGCCAGCAGAGACGACAGCACCTATGGCTACACCTTC	CASRDDSTYGYTF	many	-	13	TRBV2	TRBJ1-2
TGTGCCAGCAGTACAACCGGGAATGAGCATGAAGCTTTCTTT	CASSTTGNEHEAFF	-	-	14	TRBV6-2/TRBV6-3	TRBJ1-1
TGTGCCAGCAGCTTCGCTTCTGGGGAGCTGTTTTTT	CASSFASGELFF	-	-	12	TRBV5-8	TRBJ2-2
TGTGCCTGGAGTGTACGCCGGGGACGGGCCAACACAGATACGCAGTATTTT	CAWSVRRGRANTDTQYF	many	-	17	TRBV30	TRBJ2-3
TGTGCCAGCAGTTTTTCCGGGCAGCCTAATGAAAAACTGTTTTTT	CASSFSGQPNEKLFF	many	-	15	TRBV7-2	TRBJ1-4
TGTGACAGCAGTGAGGGCTGGGGGGCGACTGGGGACAACGTCCTGACTTTC	CDSSEGWGATGDNVLTF	-	-	17	TRBV6-1	TRBJ2-6
TGTGCCAGCAGTGCCGTCGATTCCACAGATACGCAGTATTTT	CASSAVDSTDTQYF	many	-	14	TRBV2	TRBJ2-3
TGCAGCGTTGAACGCTCGACAGACTCTGGGGCCAACGTCCTGACTTTC	CSVERSTDSGANVLTF	many	-	16	TRBV29-1	TRBJ2-6
TGCAGTGCTAGAGATCTTCCAGGGATACAAGAGACCCAGTACTTC	CSARDLPGIQETQYF	many	-	15	TRBV20-1	TRBJ2-5
TGCGCCAGCAGCCAAGACGTGCCATGGTTCGGGAGCTCCTACCAGTACTTC	CASSQDVPWFGSSYQYF	-	-	17	TRBV4-3	TRBJ2-7
TGTGCCATCAGTGGGTTCGGGACAGGGACCCACGAGCAGTACTTC	CAISGFGTGTHEQYF	many	TRBD1	15	TRBV10-3	TRBJ2-7
TGTGCCAGCAGCCCGATACTATCCAGCTCCTACAATGAGCAGTTCTTC	CASSPILSSSYNEQFF	many	-	16	TRBV7-9	TRBJ2-1
TGCGCCAGCAGCCAGCGGACAGACCCCTACGAGCAGTACTTC	CASSQRTDPYEQYF	many	-	14	TRBV4-1	TRBJ2-7
TGTGCCAGCAGCCACTCGGGTCACAGCGGTTATAGCAATCAGCCCCAGCATTTT	CASSHSGHSGYSNQPQHF	many	-	18	TRBV3-1	TRBJ1-5
TGCAGTGCTAGTGACACCGGGACATGGGCCTACGAGCAGTACTTC	CSASDTGTWAYEQYF	-	-	15	TRBV20-1	TRBJ2-7